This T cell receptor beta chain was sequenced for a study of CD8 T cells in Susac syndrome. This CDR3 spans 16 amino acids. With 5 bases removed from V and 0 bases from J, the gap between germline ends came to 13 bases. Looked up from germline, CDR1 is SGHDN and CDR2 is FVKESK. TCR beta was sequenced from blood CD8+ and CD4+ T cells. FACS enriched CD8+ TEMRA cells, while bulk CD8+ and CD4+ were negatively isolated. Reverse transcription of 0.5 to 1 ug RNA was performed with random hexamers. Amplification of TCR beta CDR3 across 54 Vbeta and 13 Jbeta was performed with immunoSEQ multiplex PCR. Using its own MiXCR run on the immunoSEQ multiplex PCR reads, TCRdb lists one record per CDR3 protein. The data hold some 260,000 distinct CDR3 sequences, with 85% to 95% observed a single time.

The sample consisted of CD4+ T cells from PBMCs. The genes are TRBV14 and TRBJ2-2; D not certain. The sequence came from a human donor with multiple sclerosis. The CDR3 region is CASSNNRASNTGELFF. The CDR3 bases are TGTGCCAGCAGCAACAACCGGGCCTCGAACACCGGGGAGCTGTTTTTT.